The 21 T cell receptor beta chains reported below all come from one sample, sequenced in a study of cytomegalovirus exposure and HLA in healthy donors (dated 2017 in TCRdb). Library construction relied on the immunoSEQ multiplex PCR assay. TCRdb took over this immuneACCESS table, retaining in-frame rearrangements with V and J assigned. Such tables are incomplete; in checked studies, under half of the missing clones stem from an unresolved V gene, and the remainder is unexplained. The sample has about 95,000 clones on record, about 85% of them singletons. Approximately 22% of the sample goes to the ten largest clones. Sequencing was done on a sample of PBMCs. All receptors come from a man aged 18-30 years in good health and CMV-seropositive.

The chain has TRBV7-6 and TRBJ2-7; the D gene is possibly TRBD2 (6 bases). Deletions cut 6 bases from V and 0 bases from J, with 24 bases between. The CDR3 runs to 18 residues. The germline V gene has CDR1 SGHVS and CDR2 FNYEAQ. CDR3 residues: CASSTISGDAALSYEQYF. CDR3 DNA: TGTGCCAGCAGTACTATTTCGGGGGATGCTGCACTCTCCTACGAGCAGTACTTC.

This sequence joins TRBV5-1 and TRBJ2-1, with 11 bases identical to TRBD2. CDR3 length equals 14 residues. Trimming cost V 4 bases and J 6 bases; bases outside gene matches: 3. Germline V gene lookup returns CDR1 SGHRS and CDR2 YFSETQ. CDR3 protein: CASSAGLAGNEQFF. CDR3 DNA: TGCGCCAGCAGCGCAGGACTAGCGGGCAATGAGCAGTTCTTC.

The genes are TRBV4-1 and TRBJ2-1, with 7 positions matching TRBD2. The CDR3 is made up of 16 amino acids. The trim removed 3 bases at V and 0 bases at J, leaving 5 bases unmatched. CDR1 and CDR2 (germline): MGHRA, YSYEKL. CDR3: CASSHPAGSSYNEQFF. CDR3 nucleotide sequence: TGCGCCAGCAGCCATCCAGCGGGGAGCTCCTACAATGAGCAGTTCTTC.

The chain is built from TRBV2 and TRBJ1-5; 11 nucleotides match TRBD1. CDR1 is SNHLY, CDR2 FYNNEI, per germline. The V segment lost 4 bases and the J segment 2 bases; nucleotides outside the gene matches: 1. This CDR3 contains 15 residues. CDR3 nucleotides: TGTGCCAGCAGTGGGACAGGGGGCCGCAATCAGCCCCAGCATTTT. This gives the protein CASSGTGGRNQPQHF.

This clone occurred a few times. The gene calls are TRBV10-2 and TRBJ1-1, with 7 bases matching TRBD1. The CDR3 is made up of 15 amino acids. V shed 3 bases, J shed 3 bases, and the junction held 7 bases outside the gene matches. CDR1 is WSHSY and CDR2 is SAAADI in the germline V gene. The CDR3 loop reads CASSDLAGGDTEAFF. The CDR3 DNA follows: TGCGCCAGCAGTGATTTGGCAGGGGGAGACACTGAAGCTTTCTTT.

This clone was observed a few times. The J gene is TRBJ2-2, the V gene TRBV19; TRBD2 matches at 10 bases. The CDR3 runs 16 residues. CDR1 is LNHDA and CDR2 is SQIVND in the germline V gene (reference sequence). The ends lost 5 bases at V and 1 base at J; junction bases unmatched: 4. In DNA, the CDR3 is TGTGCCAGTAGTTTTCGACTAGCGGGGAACACCGGGGAGCTGTTTTTT. Translation gives CASSFRLAGNTGELFF.

This sequence joins TRBV5-4 and TRBJ2-2, with 8 bases matching TRBD1. Germline lookup yields CDR1 SGHNT and CDR2 YYREEE (reference sequence). Trimming at V came to 0 bases and at J to 1 base, leaving 5 bases not matched to a gene. The CDR3 extends over 17 amino acids. This CDR3 reads CASSLAFGTGNTGELFF. CDR3 in DNA: TGTGCCAGCAGCTTGGCCTTCGGGACAGGGAACACCGGGGAGCTGTTTTTT. Combining the CDR3 with reference TRBV5-4 and TRBJ2-2 gives the whole variable domain ETGVTQSPTHLIKTRGQQVTLRCSSQSGHNTVSWYQQALGQGPQFIFQYYREEENGRGNFPPRFSGLQFPNYSSELNVNALELDDSALYLCASSLAFGTGNTGELFFGEGSRLTVL.

The table lists this clone with a count of one. The J gene is TRBJ2-5, the V gene TRBV5-4, with TRBD2 as a possible D gene (6 bases). The CDR3 is 15 residues long. Germline V gene lookup returns CDR1 SGHNT and CDR2 YYREEE (reference sequence). Between the trimmed V and J ends, which lost 4 bases and 5 bases, there was a span of 18 bases. The CDR3 reads CASSRVPGEGETQYF. The CDR3 coding sequence is TGTGCCAGCAGCCGAGTTCCGGGAGAGGGGGAGACCCAGTACTTC.

The chain carries TRBV7-9 and TRBJ2-7; 14 bases fit TRBD2. Germline lookup yields CDR1 SEHNR and CDR2 FQNEAQ (reference sequence). V dropped 5 bases and J dropped 6; count of bases not matched to a gene: 6. The CDR3 runs 15 residues. This CDR3 reads CASSPGTSGSGEQYV. The CDR3, as DNA: TGTGCCAGCAGCCCCGGGACTAGCGGGAGCGGCGAGCAGTACGTC.

This clone was observed a handful of times. V is TRBV27 and J is TRBJ1-2; weak D call: TRBD1 (5 bases). Germline V gene sequence: CDR1 MNHEY, CDR2 SMNVEV (reference sequence). Trimming cost V 3 bases and J 7 bases, with 18 bases left between them. This CDR3 is built from 15 residues. CDR3 in amino acids: CASSLKGLGFGGYTF. CDR3 coding DNA: TGTGCCAGCAGTTTGAAGGGGCTGGGTTTTGGTGGCTACACCTTC.

The V call is TRBV7-2, the J call TRBJ2-1, with D hard to call. This CDR3 region has 10 residues. Trimming took 4 bases from V and 10 from J, leaving 5 bases between them. Germline V gene data show CDR1 as SGHTA and CDR2 as FQGNSA. CDR3 in amino acids: CASSSLEQFF. CDR3 coding DNA: TGTGCCAGCAGCTCACTAGAGCAGTTCTTC.

The rearrangement joins TRBV5-1 to TRBJ2-2; 7 positions match TRBD1. Per the germline V gene, CDR1 is SGHRS and CDR2 is YFSETQ. This CDR3 spans 16 amino acids. V dropped 0 bases and J dropped 2; count of bases not matched to a gene: 4. The CDR3 DNA is TGCGCCAGCAGCTTGGCTACAGGGGATAACACCGGGGAGCTGTTTTTT. It specifies CASSLATGDNTGELFF.

This clone has more than one count but fewer than ten. This chain links TRBV5-1 with TRBJ2-1, with D maybe TRBD1 (5 bases). From germline, CDR1 is SGHRS and CDR2 YFSETQ. The length of the CDR3 is 16 residues. V was cut by 4 bases and J by 7 bases, with 21 bases left in between. The CDR3 nucleotides are TGCGCCAGCAGCCCGGAACAGGCAACCAGAATAAATGAGCAGTTCTTC. This codes for CASSPEQATRINEQFF.

As for this clone: Since no conserved phenylalanine or tryptophan closes the CDR3, a read error is the likely cause. The DNA is left out, because the CDR3 cannot be placed on it with certainty; the CDR3 is given as TCRdb lists it. The rearrangement links TRBV9 to TRBJ1-4. The CDR3 is 11 residues long, counting both termini. The V gene's germline CDR1 is SGDLS and CDR2 YYNGEE. CDR3 loop: CASSALKTHPE.

This chain links TRBV28 with TRBJ1-5, with TRBD1 matching over 8 bases. Germline lookup yields CDR1 MDHEN and CDR2 SYDVKM. The CDR3 has 14 residues. With V trimmed by 6 bases and J by 6 bases, 7 bases remained unmatched. This CDR3 reads CASRLTGVSQPQHF. CDR3 in DNA: TGTGCCAGCAGGTTGACAGGGGTTAGTCAGCCCCAGCATTTT.

This chain uses TRBV7-6 with TRBJ2-5; D not resolved. V gave up 1 base and J gave up 2 bases, with 14 bases separating them. The CDR3 is made up of 16 amino acids. From germline, CDR1 is SGHVS and CDR2 FNYEAQ. The CDR3 DNA is TGTGCCAGCAGCTTAGTTGATGGTACGGGTCAAGAGACCCAGTACTTC. Translating it yields CASSLVDGTGQETQYF. Full variable domain (outside the CDR3, taken from reference TRBV7-6 and TRBJ2-5): GAGVSQSPRYKVTKRGQDVALRCDPISGHVSLYWYRQALGQGPEFLTYFNYEAQQDKSGLPNDRFSAERPEGSISTLTIQRTEQRDSAMYRCASSLVDGTGQETQYFGPGTRLLVL.

The rearrangement uses TRBV5-1 and TRBJ2-7; TRBD1 is a possible D gene (5 bases). The germline gives CDR1 SGHRS, CDR2 YFSETQ. The V end lost 3 bases, the J end lost 7 bases, and 14 bases lay between the germline ends. CDR3 length equals 13 residues. The CDR3 protein is CASSWGRNTEQYF. In nucleotides, the CDR3 is TGCGCCAGCAGCTGGGGCCGTAACACTGAGCAGTACTTC.

This clone was recorded once. CDR3 in DNA: TGTGCCAGCAGCCCGGGACAGGAAGGTTATGGCTACACCTTC. Translating gives CASSPGQEGYGYTF. The chain recombines TRBV6-4 with TRBJ1-2; 8 bases align to TRBD1. J was trimmed by 5 bases and V by 6 bases; bases with no gene match: 8. The CDR3 totals 14 residues. The germline CDR1 and CDR2 sequences are MRHNA and SNTAGT.

J is TRBJ2-3 and V is TRBV5-1; 7 bases map to TRBD2. V gave up 2 bases and J gave up 0 bases; unmatched junction bases: 3. The CDR3 has 15 residues. In germline, CDR1 is SGHRS, CDR2 YFSETQ. CDR3 DNA sequence: TGCGCCAGCAGCTTCACGGGACTAAGCACAGATACGCAGTATTTT. Its translation: CASSFTGLSTDTQYF. Looking up the rest from reference TRBV5-1 and TRBJ2-3 gives the full variable domain: KAGVTQTPRYLIKTRGQQVTLSCSPISGHRSVSWYQQTPGQGLQFLFEYFSETQRNKGNFPGRFSGRQFSNSRSEMNVSTLELGDSALYLCASSFTGLSTDTQYFGPGTRLTVL.

This clone came up a few times. This chain joins TRBV7-2 and TRBJ1-5; D unresolved. Deletions cut 2 bases from V and 4 bases from J, with 6 bases between. CDR1 SGHTA and CDR2 FQGNSA come from the germline V gene. CDR3 length: 13 amino acids. As DNA, the CDR3 is TGTGCCAGCAGCTTAAACAGTAATCAGCCCCAGCATTTT. It is translated as CASSLNSNQPQHF. Full variable domain (missing parts from reference TRBV7-2 and TRBJ1-5): GAGVSQSPSNKVTEKGKDVELRCDPISGHTALYWYRQSLGQGLEFLIYFQGNSAPDKSGLPSDRFSAERTGGSVSTLTIQRTQQEDSAVYLCASSLNSNQPQHFGDGTRLSIL.

The rearrangement joins TRBV19 to TRBJ1-4; D perhaps matches TRBD1 (5 bases). The CDR3 is made up of 15 amino acids. The germline V gene has CDR1 LNHDA and CDR2 SQIVND (reference sequence). V was trimmed by 5 bases and J by 6 bases, leaving 16 bases between them. This chain's CDR3 is CASSPLPRAYEKLFF. In DNA form, the CDR3 reads TGTGCCAGTAGTCCACTCCCCAGGGCTTATGAAAAACTGTTTTTT.